Below are 10 T cell receptor beta chains sequenced from a single sample in a study of T cells in Graves' hyperthyroidism and ophthalmopathy (dated by TCRdb to about 2019). Library preparation was by multiplex PCR. This sample was sequenced with an Illumina HiSeq 2000. TCR beta CDR3 regions were amplified from RNA transcripts. A first-round RT-PCR of the TCR CDR3 used the HTBI primer set with the Qiagen OneStep RT-PCR kit. The raw public data were reprocessed by TCRdb itself: fastp quality trimming at Q25, MiXCR clonotype calling, in-frame beta chains only. Every entry covers one CDR3 protein and lists the most common genes and DNA from its rows. This sample has hundreds of thousands of distinct CDR3 sequences in its table, and roughly 15% of those were observed once. The biggest ten clones account for under 15% of the sample. Sequencing was done on a sample of blood. The source of these receptors is a woman aged 45-65 years with Graves' ophthalmopathy.

This clonotype was picked up a small number of times. This sequence joins TRBV5-1 and TRBJ1-5; no firm D call. V was cut by 0 bases and J by 11 bases, with 12 bases left in between. Germline V CDR1 and CDR2: SGHRS, YFSETQ. This CDR3 comprises 13 residues. CDR3 protein: CASSLEFGTSQHF. CDR3 sequence (DNA): TGCGCCAGCAGCTTGGAGTTTGGAACTTCCCAGCATTTT.

This clonotype was detected many times. The gene calls are TRBV4-3 and TRBJ2-7, with D maybe TRBD2 (5 bases). The V end lost 4 bases, the J end lost 4 bases, and 11 bases lay between the germline ends. The CDR3 consists of 13 residues. Germline-derived CDR1 and CDR2 are LGHNA and YSLEER. CDR3 sequence: CASSLIPGYEQYF. The CDR3, as DNA: TGCGCCAGCAGCCTCATCCCGGGGTACGAGCAGTACTTC.

In its sample, this clonotype was seen many times. The chain employs TRBV28 and TRBJ1-2; 8 bases agree with TRBD1. The CDR3 runs to 13 residues. Germline V CDR1 and CDR2: MDHEN, SYDVKM. The ends lost 6 bases at V and 4 bases at J; junction bases unmatched: 4. The DNA for the CDR3 is TGTGCCAGCAGATCTGGACAGGGCTATGGCTACACCTTC. Its protein product is CASRSGQGYGYTF.

The V and J genes are TRBV7-2 and TRBJ2-7; no reliable D call. This CDR3 is 15 amino acids long. Germline assignment: CDR1 SGHTA and CDR2 FQGNSA. V lost 6 bases and J lost 2, with 17 bases in between. The CDR3 nucleotides are TGTGCCAGCAGAATACTCCCCTCTTCCACCTACGAGCAGTACTTC. It specifies CASRILPSSTYEQYF.

The table lists this clonotype with many counts. This chain links TRBV11-3 with TRBJ2-1, with 7 bases fitting TRBD2. Germline CDR1 reads SGHNT; CDR2 reads YENEEA. The CDR3 runs 16 residues. V lost 1 base to trimming and J lost 6 bases; unmatched junction nucleotides: 9. This CDR3 reads CASSLGEAGVGNEQFF. As DNA, the CDR3 is TGTGCCAGCAGCTTAGGAGAGGCGGGGGTGGGCAATGAGCAGTTCTTC. Complete variable domain (other parts from reference TRBV11-3 and TRBJ2-1): EAGVVQSPRYKIIEKKQPVAFWCNPISGHNTLYWYLQNLGQGPELLIRYENEEAVDDSQLPKDRFSAERLKGVDSTLKIQPAELGDSAVYLCASSLGEAGVGNEQFFGPGTRLTVL.

Worth noting for this clonotype: A much larger clonotype is one base distant, so this may be a read error. V is TRBV7-3 and J is TRBJ2-3, with 7 bases matching TRBD1. This CDR3 spans 15 amino acids. J was trimmed by 3 bases and V by 6 bases; bases with no gene match: 9. Germline lookup yields CDR1 SGHTA and CDR2 FQGTGA. The CDR3 loop is CASRLDRRQTDTQYF. The CDR3 coding sequence is TGTGCCAGCAGGTTGGACAGGAGGCAGACAGATACGCAGTATTTT.

In this sample, this clonotype turned up a few times. V is TRBV19 and J is TRBJ1-3, with D unclear. Germline V gene data show CDR1 as LNHDA and CDR2 as SQIVND (reference sequence). Trimming removed 3 bases from V and 3 bases from J, with 9 bases in between. The CDR3 has 14 amino acids. The CDR3 DNA follows: TGTGCCAGTAGTATTTCGGTCCTTGGAAACACCATATATTTT. It codes for CASSISVLGNTIYF.

This clonotype has a count of ten or more. The chain has TRBV24-1 and TRBJ2-7; D is ambiguous. Germline loops: CDR1 KGHDR, CDR2 SFDVKD. Trimming removed 6 bases from V and 6 bases from J, with 14 bases in between. The CDR3 contains 13 residues. The CDR3, as DNA: TGTGCCACCAGTTCGCAGGTGGTGGGCGAGCAGTACTTC. As protein: CATSSQVVGEQYF.

The chain joins TRBV19 to TRBJ2-2; 10 bases fit TRBD2. Germline assignment: CDR1 LNHDA and CDR2 SQIVND (reference sequence). The ends lost 8 bases at V and 1 base at J; junction bases unmatched: 19. The CDR3 has 20 residues. In DNA, the CDR3 is TGTGCCAGTCAACCGCGGACTAGCGGAACGATAAAGCTGAACACCGGGGAGCTGTTTTTT. It codes for CASQPRTSGTIKLNTGELFF.

This clonotype was seen more than once but under ten times. The chain is built from TRBV27 and TRBJ1-6, with 10 bases lining up with TRBD1. CDR1 and CDR2 (germline): MNHEY, SMNVEV (reference sequence). V lost 4 bases to trimming and J lost 4 bases; unmatched junction nucleotides: 7. This CDR3 spans 17 amino acids. The CDR3 coding sequence is TGTGCCAGCAGTTCTTCCGGGACAGGGGTTTATAATTCACCCCTCCACTTT. As protein: CASSSSGTGVYNSPLHF.